The 14 T cell receptor beta chains reported below all come from one sample, sequenced in a study of blood T cell repertoires in COVID-19. Using immunoSEQ multiplex PCR, the repertoire was profiled, and TCRdb retains in-frame clones only, with some absent. The data hold 150,000 to 200,000 clones, with about 83% observed a single time. Source material: peripheral blood. The source is a person aged 70 to 79 with COVID-19, enrolled during active disease.

V usage is TRBV6-1 and J usage is TRBJ1-3; D may be TRBD1 (5 bases). V gave up 2 bases and J gave up 8 bases, with 19 bases separating them. The germline V gene encodes CDR1 MNHNS and CDR2 SASEGT. CDR3 length: 16 amino acids. The CDR3 loop reads CASSELVTPRGDTIYF. The CDR3 DNA is TGTGCCAGCAGTGAACTGGTTACCCCTCGGGGGGACACCATATATTTT.

The rearrangement joins TRBV14 to TRBJ2-5; 11 nucleotides agree with TRBD1. There are 13 residues in the CDR3. V gave up 8 bases and J gave up 5 bases; unmatched junction bases: 4. Germline V gives CDR1 SGHDN, CDR2 FVKESK. CDR3 in DNA: TGTGCCAGCGGCCGGACAGGGGGCGAGACCCAGTACTTC. It is translated as CASGRTGGETQYF.

The chain carries TRBV11-2 and TRBJ2-7, with 8 bases lining up with TRBD2. The germline V gene encodes CDR1 SGHAT and CDR2 FQNNGV. V was clipped by 2 bases and J by 1 base; unmatched bases: 7. This CDR3 comprises 16 residues. CDR3 amino acids: CASSLITGGESYEQYF. CDR3 bases: TGTGCCAGCAGCTTAATTACGGGAGGGGAATCCTACGAGCAGTACTTC.

The chain employs TRBV5-6 and TRBJ2-7; TRBD1 agrees at 7 bases. Germline V gene data show CDR1 as SGHDT and CDR2 as YYEEEE. The ends lost 7 bases at V and 2 bases at J; junction bases unmatched: 12. The CDR3 has 15 amino acids. CDR3 region: CASRRGTLLPYEQYF. The DNA for the CDR3 is TGTGCCAGCCGCAGGGGGACACTTCTCCCCTACGAGCAGTACTTC. Full variable domain (rest looked up from reference TRBV5-6 and TRBJ2-7): DAGVTQSPTHLIKTRGQQVTLRCSPKSGHDTVSWYQQALGQGPQFIFQYYEEEERQRGNFPDRFSGHQFPNYSSELNVNALLLGDSALYLCASRRGTLLPYEQYFGPGTRLTVT.

J is TRBJ2-1 and V is TRBV7-2, with 7 bases matching TRBD1. V lost 6 bases, J lost 7 bases, and 15 bases stayed unmatched. CDR3 length: 16 residues. CDR1 SGHTA and CDR2 FQGNSA come from the germline V gene. The CDR3 coding sequence is TGTGCCAGCAGTTATGACACCGGGACAGTTGCGAATGAGCAGTTCTTC. This translates into CASSYDTGTVANEQFF.

The chain combines TRBV5-4 with TRBJ1-2; possibly TRBD1 for D (6 bases). Germline V gene sequence: CDR1 SGHNT, CDR2 YYREEE (reference sequence). Deletions cut 0 bases from V and 4 bases from J, with 10 bases between. The CDR3 is 14 amino acids. Here the CDR3 reads CASSLGQEFYGYTF. CDR3 nucleotide sequence: TGTGCCAGCAGCTTGGGACAGGAATTCTATGGCTACACCTTC.

The rearrangement links TRBV29-1 to TRBJ2-7; 10 positions agree with TRBD2. The CDR3 length is 14 residues. J was trimmed by 4 bases and V by 0 bases; bases with no gene match: 3. Per germline, CDR1 SQVTM and CDR2 ANQGSEA. This CDR3 reads CSVEEGSGGYEQYF. CDR3 coding DNA: TGCAGCGTTGAAGAGGGTAGCGGGGGGTACGAGCAGTACTTC.

This clone appeared once. The V and J genes are TRBV5-6 and TRBJ2-7, with TRBD2 as a possible D gene (5 bases). V lost 3 bases to trimming and J lost 2 bases, with 12 bases between them. The CDR3 loop spans 14 amino acids. CDR1 is SGHDT, CDR2 YYEEEE, per germline. The CDR3 nucleotides read TGTGCCAGCAGCTCAAGGACTGTGACCTACGAGCAGTACTTC. This sequence encodes CASSSRTVTYEQYF.

The V call is TRBV19, the J call TRBJ2-6, with D unclear. V lost 6 bases and J lost 2, with 8 bases in between. In germline, CDR1 is LNHDA, CDR2 SQIVND (reference sequence). CDR3 length: 14 residues. The CDR3 is CASRSVTGANVLTF. The CDR3 DNA follows: TGTGCCAGTAGAAGCGTAACTGGGGCCAACGTCCTGACTTTC. Supplemented by reference TRBV19 and TRBJ2-6, the full variable domain reads DGGITQSPKYLFRKEGQNVTLSCEQNLNHDAMYWYRQDPGQGLRLIYYSQIVNDFQKGDIAEGYSVSREKKESFPLTVTSAQKNPTAFYLCASRSVTGANVLTFGAGSRLTVL.

Only one count was recorded for this clone. The CDR3 here is CASSRPTGLGETQYF. CDR3 DNA: TGTGCCAGCAGTCGGCCGACAGGCCTGGGTGAGACCCAGTACTTC. The V call is TRBV6-5, the J call TRBJ2-5; the D gene is possibly TRBD1 (6 bases). Trimming shortened V by 5 bases and J by 5 bases, and 18 bases separated the two germline ends. The CDR3 extends over 15 amino acids. Per germline, CDR1 MNHEY and CDR2 SVGAGI.

The V and J genes are TRBV6-5 and TRBJ2-2, with D possibly TRBD1 on 6 matching bases. Trimming took off 2 bases at V and 7 bases at J, with 14 bases between the two ends. The CDR3 runs to 15 residues. Germline V lookup: CDR1 MNHEY, CDR2 SVGAGI. In nucleotides, the CDR3 is TGTGCCAGCAGTTACCAGGGGTTAGGACGCGGGGAGCTGTTTTTT. This codes for CASSYQGLGRGELFF.

The chain combines TRBV28 with TRBJ2-7; TRBD2 matches at 9 bases. CDR3 length: 15 amino acids. From germline, CDR1 is MDHEN and CDR2 SYDVKM. Trimming took 3 bases from V and 6 from J; bases not matched to a gene: 9. CDR3 region: CASSLAGGPLSEQYF. The DNA for the CDR3 is TGTGCCAGCAGTTTGGCGGGGGGGCCCTTGAGCGAGCAGTACTTC.

The V and J genes are TRBV29-1 and TRBJ2-2, with TRBD2 as a possible D gene (7 bases). The germline V gene encodes CDR1 SQVTM and CDR2 ANQGSEA. The CDR3 loop spans 14 amino acids. V gave up 5 bases and J gave up 3 bases, with 13 bases separating them. CDR3 in DNA: TGCAGCGTTCAGCGGGACACTTACACCGGGGAGCTGTTTTTT. Protein: CSVQRDTYTGELFF.

This chain links TRBV11-2 with TRBJ2-3, with 10 bases lining up with TRBD2. Germline CDR1 reads SGHAT; CDR2 reads FQNNGV. Trimming cost V 4 bases and J 5 bases; bases outside gene matches: 9. This CDR3 contains 16 residues. The DNA of the CDR3 is TGTGCCAGCAGCTCCGCTAGCGGGGGAGCCGTAGATACGCAGTATTTT. Translated: CASSSASGGAVDTQYF.